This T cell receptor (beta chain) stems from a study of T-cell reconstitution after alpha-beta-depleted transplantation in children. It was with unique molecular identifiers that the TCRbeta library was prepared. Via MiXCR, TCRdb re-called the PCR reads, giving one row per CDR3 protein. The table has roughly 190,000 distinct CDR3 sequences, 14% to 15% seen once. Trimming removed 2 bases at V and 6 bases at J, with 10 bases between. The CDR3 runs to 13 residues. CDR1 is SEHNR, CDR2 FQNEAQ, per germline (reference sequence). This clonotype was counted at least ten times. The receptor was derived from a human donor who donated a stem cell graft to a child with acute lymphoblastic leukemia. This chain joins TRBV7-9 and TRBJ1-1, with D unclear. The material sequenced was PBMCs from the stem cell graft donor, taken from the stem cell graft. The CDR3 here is CASSLKIRPEAFF. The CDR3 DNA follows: TGTGCCAGCAGCTTAAAGATTCGCCCTGAAGCTTTCTTT.